This T cell receptor beta chain emerged from a study of siplizumab effects on memory and regulatory T cells (dated by TCRdb to about 2019). Study-level background: The study looked at the effect of siplizumab, an anti-CD2 antibody, on alloreactive T-cell subsets in allogeneic mixed lymphocyte reactions made from human PBMCs.

The paper's findings and limits, for the study overall: No functional confirmation was obtained for the suppressive function of proliferating Tregs from siplizumab cultures. The cumulative frequency of alloreactive sequences traceable to unstimulated CD4+ memory T cells was significantly reduced by siplizumab. Among mappable alloreactive CD4+ clones, the Treg-derived fraction averaged approximately 69% with siplizumab versus 25% to 30% in control reactions. Greater diversity appeared to be present in unstimulated naive T cells than in memory T cells, and a substantial contribution to the alloresponse seemed to be made by naive cells. Roughly 75-97% of proliferating CD4+ or CD8+ clones could not be assigned a naive or memory phenotype. Because sequences at frequencies below about 10^-5 were poorly captured, only a minor fraction of alloreactive clones could be mapped back to unstimulated subsets.

Its CDR3 holds 13 amino acids, cysteine through phenylalanine. The sequence is cut down to CDR3 DNA, 39 bases in frame from base 1. Based on the germline V gene, the CDR1 and CDR2 sequences are MNHEY and SVGAGI. V loses 5 bases, J loses 6 bases, and the germline ends lie 13 bases apart. Points on this clone: No antigen is known for it. It has no much larger one-base neighbor in the sample; base qualities were not kept.

Libraries were built with the immunoSEQ multiplex PCR assay. The deep sequencing platform assayed about 90,000 TCR templates per sample. Genomic DNA extracted from sorted T cells was the material used for TCRbeta CDR3 sequencing. The authors' pipeline ran thus. The R programming language was used for the clonal analysis of the TCRbeta CDR3 data. Unstimulated samples were compared with post-reaction CFSE-low samples to define alloreactive CD4+ and CD8+ clones. Regulatory or non-regulatory origin of alloreactive CD4+ clones was assigned by matching sequences to the sorted unstimulated Treg and non-Treg repertoires. This is the immuneACCESS table as TCRdb keeps it, with only in-frame sequences that have V and J called. A part of the clones is gone; compared with another copy, unresolved V genes explain less than half, and the rest is unexplained. V and J calls and clone size are those listed in that table; D and trimming were worked out from the DNA. For this sample the table gives some 65,000 clones, of which roughly 88% were detected only once. 1.7% of the sample lies in the top ten.

TCRbeta CDR3 sequencing was performed on sorted unstimulated T cells and on proliferating T cells recovered from mixed lymphocyte reactions. Fresh whole blood from 9 to 11 HLA-typed healthy donors was used as the source from which PBMCs were isolated. Unstimulated CD4+ regulatory T cells were FACS-sorted to map the origin of alloreactive clones. The receptor's source is a human donor in good health. The chain was built from TRBV6-5 and TRBJ1-1; TRBD1 is a weak D gene call, 5 bases matching. The material sequenced was Tregs sorted from blood. Read as DNA, the sequence is TGTGCCAGCAGTGGCATTGACAGAGCTGAAGCTTTCTTT. Its translation is CASSGIDRAEAFF.